This T cell receptor beta chain was obtained from a study of early T cells in non-severe SARS-CoV-2 infection. The CDR3 contains 13 residues. Trimming at V came to 6 bases and at J to 6 bases, leaving 5 bases not matched to a gene. Individual cDNA molecules were tagged with unique molecular identifiers. From the 5' RACE reads, TCRdb called clonotypes with MiXCR, one entry per CDR3 protein. The sample includes fewer than 55,000 distinct CDR3 sequences, under 7.5% seen only once; the top ten take around 20%. This clonotype was detected many times. The chain joins TRBV12-3 or TRBV12-4 to TRBJ1-5; 7 bases align to TRBD1. The TCR sequence derives from an adult who was a healthcare worker with PCR-confirmed SARS-CoV-2 infection or an uninfected control (not recorded which). Sequencing used whole blood, obtained at baseline. The CDR3 DNA is TGTGCCAGCAGGGGGACAGCGGCTCAGCCCCAGCATTTT. Translation: CASRGTAAQPQHF.